One sample yielded the 20 T cell receptor beta chains listed below, sequenced in a study of OX40 agonist ivuxolimab in advanced cancers. Profiled with immunoSEQ multiplex PCR; TCRdb holds only in-frame clones, not every one. The sample contains around 72,000 clones, 80% to 90% of which appear only once. The sample consisted of CD4+ or CD8+ T cells sorted from blood, taken in a trial of the OX40 agonist ivuxolimab. The receptors here all came from an adult with an advanced solid tumor such as melanoma, head and neck, liver or kidney cancer.

The chain links TRBV5-8 to TRBJ1-6; 8 nucleotides agree with TRBD1. With V trimmed by 1 base and J by 0 bases, 3 bases remained unmatched. Germline V gene sequence: CDR1 SGHTS, CDR2 YDEGEE. This CDR3 has 17 amino acids. DNA for the CDR3: TGTGCCAGCAGCTTGAACAGGGGGGCCTCCTATAATTCACCCCTCCACTTT. It translates to CASSLNRGASYNSPLHF.

This sequence joins TRBV5-1 and TRBJ1-4; TRBD1 is a possible D gene (6 bases). Between the trimmed V and J ends, which lost 1 base and 0 bases, there was a span of 13 bases. Germline CDR1 SGHRS, CDR2 YFSETQ. The length of the CDR3 is 17 residues. The chain's CDR3 is CASSLPQTGTTNEKLFF. The CDR3 nucleotides read TGCGCCAGCAGCTTGCCACAGACAGGCACAACTAATGAAAAACTGTTTTTT.

The gene calls are TRBV30 and TRBJ1-1; D may be TRBD1 (6 bases). This CDR3 contains 14 residues. Trimming left V 1 base short and J 5 bases short, with 14 bases between. CDR1 is GTSNPN and CDR2 is SVGIG in the germline V gene (reference sequence). This CDR3 is CAWSAGGPLTEAFF. In DNA, the CDR3 is TGTGCCTGGAGTGCCGGGGGCCCTCTGACTGAAGCTTTCTTT. The full variable domain, completed using reference TRBV30 and TRBJ1-1, is SQTIHQWPATLVQPVGSPLSLECTVEGTSNPNLYWYRQAAGRGLQLLFYSVGIGQISSEVPQNLSASRPQDRQFILSSKKLLLSDSGFYLCAWSAGGPLTEAFFGQGTRLTVV.

The DNA of the CDR3 is TGTGCCAGCAGCTTAGACAGGGGGGACTATGGCTACACCTTC. It encodes CASSLDRGDYGYTF. The chain has TRBV11-2 and TRBJ1-2; 7 nucleotides match TRBD1. With 0 bases clipped from V and 3 bases from J, the junction kept 1 base outside the gene matches. Germline CDR1 SGHAT, CDR2 FQNNGV. The CDR3 is 14 residues long.

The chain carries TRBV5-4 and TRBJ2-5, with D maybe TRBD2 (6 bases). Per germline, CDR1 SGHNT and CDR2 YYREEE (reference sequence). The CDR3 length is 16 residues. Between the trimmed V and J ends, which lost 3 bases and 0 bases, there was a span of 15 bases. As DNA, the CDR3 is TGTGCCAGCAGCTGGGGTGGTGGGGGGTACCAAGAGACCCAGTACTTC. As protein: CASSWGGGGYQETQYF.

CDR3 protein: CASSQVSIGLRGGYTF. The CDR3, as DNA: TGCGCCAGCAGCCAAGTCTCTATAGGCCTCCGGGGAGGCTACACCTTC. The chain uses TRBV4-1 and TRBJ1-2; D call uncertain. V dropped 1 base and J dropped 8 bases, with 20 bases sitting between them. Germline lookup yields CDR1 MGHRA and CDR2 YSYEKL. This CDR3 comprises 16 residues.

This clone was detected once. The DNA for the CDR3 is TGTGCCAGCAGCTTAAGCAGGGGGGGCGAGCAGTACTTC. Translation: CASSLSRGGEQYF. The V and J genes are TRBV7-3 and TRBJ2-7; tentatively, D is TRBD1 or TRBD2 (7 bases each). Trimming removed 1 base at V and 6 bases at J, with 10 bases between. Germline assignment: CDR1 SGHTA and CDR2 FQGTGA. The CDR3 runs 13 residues.

V and J are TRBV5-4 and TRBJ2-7; 7 bases map to TRBD1. V dropped 4 bases and J dropped 0; count of bases not matched to a gene: 4. CDR3 size: 14 residues. The germline gives CDR1 SGHNT, CDR2 YYREEE (reference sequence). In DNA, the CDR3 is TGTGCCAGCAGCCGACAGGGCCTCTCCTACGAGCAGTACTTC. Protein product: CASSRQGLSYEQYF.

This chain uses TRBV11-1 with TRBJ2-1, with D perhaps TRBD1 (6 bases). The CDR3 is 16 amino acids. Germline CDR1 and CDR2: SGHAT and FQDESV (reference sequence). Trimming took off 5 bases at V and 6 bases at J, with 20 bases between the two ends. The CDR3 bases are TGTGCCAGCAGCCAGCAGACGACAGGTGTAATCAATGAGCAGTTCTTC. Translated: CASSQQTTGVINEQFF.

The chain is built from TRBV7-9 and TRBJ2-3; the D gene is possibly TRBD1 (5 bases). Trimming removed 5 bases from V and 1 base from J, with 10 bases in between. This CDR3 is 14 amino acids long. Germline V gives CDR1 SEHNR, CDR2 FQNEAQ (reference sequence). CDR3 sequence: CASSLGHRTDTQYF. CDR3 DNA: TGTGCCAGCAGCCTCGGACACCGCACAGATACGCAGTATTTT.

The rearrangement links TRBV9 to TRBJ2-2, with D possibly matching TRBD1 (5 bases). Trimming removed 4 bases from V and 3 bases from J, with 13 bases in between. Germline lookup yields CDR1 SGDLS and CDR2 YYNGEE. The CDR3 runs 15 residues. The CDR3 coding sequence is TGTGCCAGCAGCCCCGACAGAACCTACACCGGGGAGCTGTTTTTT. It specifies CASSPDRTYTGELFF. Full variable domain (missing parts from reference TRBV9 and TRBJ2-2): DSGVTQTPKHLITATGQRVTLRCSPRSGDLSVYWYQQSLDQGLQFLIQYYNGEERAKGNILERFSAQQFPDLHSELNLSSLELGDSALYFCASSPDRTYTGELFFGEGSRLTVL.

The chain couples TRBV6-1 to TRBJ2-5; D tentatively reads TRBD1 or TRBD2 (5 bases each). The J call is doubtful: the DNA matches TRBJ2-7 better. The germline V gene has CDR1 MNHNS and CDR2 SASEGT. The CDR3 totals 12 residues. The CDR3 nucleotides are TGTGCCAGCAGTGAGACGGGGCACGAGCAGTACTTC. This gives the protein CASSETGHEQYF.

This chain connects TRBV6-5 to TRBJ2-5; weak D call: TRBD1 (5 bases). This CDR3 is built from 13 residues. Germline CDR1 MNHEY, CDR2 SVGAGI. Trimming removed 8 bases from V and 0 bases from J, with 10 bases in between. CDR3 amino acids: CASGRANQETQYF. The CDR3 nucleotides are TGTGCCAGCGGCAGGGCGAACCAAGAGACCCAGTACTTC.

CDR3 sequence reads: CASSLAGGKETQYF. The CDR3 region has the DNA TGTGCCAGCAGCTTAGCGGGGGGAAAAGAGACCCAGTACTTC. V usage is TRBV28 and J usage is TRBJ2-5; 10 bases align to TRBD2. The CDR3 is 14 residues long. The V segment lost 6 bases and the J segment 3 bases; nucleotides outside the gene matches: 4. Germline CDR1 is MDHEN and CDR2 is SYDVKM.

The rearrangement uses TRBV27 and TRBJ2-7, with 8 bases fitting TRBD2. J was trimmed by 0 bases and V by 7 bases; bases with no gene match: 8. Germline lookup yields CDR1 MNHEY and CDR2 SMNVEV (reference sequence). The CDR3 is made up of 15 amino acids. The CDR3, as DNA: TGTGCCAGCAAACGAGCGGGGGCCAACTCCTACGAGCAGTACTTC. This translates into CASKRAGANSYEQYF.

The rearrangement joins TRBV7-9 to TRBJ1-4; TRBD1 matches at 7 bases. V was clipped by 2 bases and J by 2 bases; unmatched bases: 2. CDR1 is SEHNR and CDR2 is FQNEAQ in the germline V gene (reference sequence). CDR3 length: 15 amino acids. In nucleotides, the CDR3 is TGTGCCAGCAGCTTAAGGGGGCCGACTAATGAAAAACTGTTTTTT. The encoded protein is CASSLRGPTNEKLFF. The full variable domain, its missing parts supplied by reference TRBV7-9 and TRBJ1-4, is DTGVSQNPRHKITKRGQNVTFRCDPISEHNRLYWYRQTLGQGPEFLTYFQNEAQLEKSRLLSDRFSAERPKGSFSTLEIQRTEQGDSAMYLCASSLRGPTNEKLFFGSGTQLSVL.

This chain links TRBV7-2 with TRBJ2-3; 14 positions match TRBD2. V was pared by 3 bases and J by 4 bases, with 3 bases of the junction left unmatched. The CDR3 totals 16 residues. Germline V gene sequence: CDR1 SGHTA, CDR2 FQGNSA. The CDR3 region has the DNA TGTGCCAGCAGCTTGTCGGGACTAGCGGGGGCAGATACGCAGTATTTT. Its protein is CASSLSGLAGADTQYF.

The sample holds a few counts of this clone. V gene TRBV7-3 combines with J gene TRBJ2-7; 9 nucleotides align to TRBD1. CDR1 is SGHTA, CDR2 FQGTGA, per germline. V dropped 5 bases and J dropped 6; count of bases not matched to a gene: 11. The CDR3 loop spans 15 amino acids. CDR3 in amino acids: CASSPGTGRGLEQYF. The DNA for the CDR3 is TGTGCCAGCAGCCCTGGGACAGGGAGGGGTCTCGAGCAGTACTTC.

This clone was recorded a few times. The rearrangement joins TRBV11-2 to TRBJ1-1; no definite D call. CDR1 is SGHAT and CDR2 is FQNNGV in the germline V gene. With 1 base removed from V and 0 bases from J, the gap between germline ends came to 3 bases. This CDR3 has 13 amino acids. The CDR3, as DNA: TGTGCCAGCAGCTTAGGATTGAACACTGAAGCTTTCTTT. Its translation: CASSLGLNTEAFF.

This chain connects TRBV6-1 to TRBJ1-1, with D unresolved. This CDR3 is built from 12 residues. Germline CDR1 MNHNS, CDR2 SASEGT. The V end lost 6 bases, the J end lost 4 bases, and 9 bases lay between the germline ends. CDR3 sequence reads: CASSRVGTEAFF. The CDR3 nucleotides are TGTGCCAGCAGCAGAGTCGGCACTGAAGCTTTCTTT.